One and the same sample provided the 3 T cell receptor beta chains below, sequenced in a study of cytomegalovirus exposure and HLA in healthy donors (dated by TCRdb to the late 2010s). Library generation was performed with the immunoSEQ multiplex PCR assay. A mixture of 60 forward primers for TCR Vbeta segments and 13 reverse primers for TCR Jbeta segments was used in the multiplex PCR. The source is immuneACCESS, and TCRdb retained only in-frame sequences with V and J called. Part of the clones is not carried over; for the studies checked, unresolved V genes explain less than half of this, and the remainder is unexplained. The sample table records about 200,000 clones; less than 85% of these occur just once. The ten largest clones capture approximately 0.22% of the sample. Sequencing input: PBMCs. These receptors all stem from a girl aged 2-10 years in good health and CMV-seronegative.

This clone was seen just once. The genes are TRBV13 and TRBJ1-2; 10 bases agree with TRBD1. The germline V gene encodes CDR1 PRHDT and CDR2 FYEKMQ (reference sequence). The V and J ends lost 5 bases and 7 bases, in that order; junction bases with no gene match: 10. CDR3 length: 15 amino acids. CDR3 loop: CASSTSDRGSSGYTF. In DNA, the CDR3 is TGTGCCAGCAGCACATCGGACAGGGGGAGCAGTGGCTACACCTTC.

The CDR3 DNA follows: TGTGCCAGCAGTTATCCGGGACAGGGGGCCTACGAGCAGTACTTC. It encodes CASSYPGQGAYEQYF. The chain recombines TRBV13 with TRBJ2-7; 11 bases line up with TRBD1. Germline V CDR1 and CDR2: PRHDT, FYEKMQ (reference sequence). The V gene end was trimmed by 6 bases and the J gene end by 2 bases; junction bases not matched to a gene: 6. The CDR3 has 15 residues.

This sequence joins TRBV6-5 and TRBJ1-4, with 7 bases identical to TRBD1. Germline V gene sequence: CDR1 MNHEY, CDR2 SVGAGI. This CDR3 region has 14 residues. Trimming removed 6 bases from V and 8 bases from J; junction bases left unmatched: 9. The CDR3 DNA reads TGTGCCAGCAGCTTCCTAGACAGGGAGGAAAAACTGTTTTTT. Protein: CASSFLDREEKLFF.